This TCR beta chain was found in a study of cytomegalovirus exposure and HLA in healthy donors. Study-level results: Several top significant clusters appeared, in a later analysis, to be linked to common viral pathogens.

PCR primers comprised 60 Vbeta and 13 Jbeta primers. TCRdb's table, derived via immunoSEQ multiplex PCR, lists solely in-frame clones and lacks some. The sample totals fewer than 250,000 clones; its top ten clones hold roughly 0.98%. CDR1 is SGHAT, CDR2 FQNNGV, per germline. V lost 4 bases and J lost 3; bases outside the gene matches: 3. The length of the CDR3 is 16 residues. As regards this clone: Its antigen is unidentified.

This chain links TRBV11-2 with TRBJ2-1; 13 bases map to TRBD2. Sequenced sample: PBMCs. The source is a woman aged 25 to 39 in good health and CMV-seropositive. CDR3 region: CASSSRTSGGYNEQFF. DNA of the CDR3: TGTGCCAGCAGCTCCCGGACTAGCGGGGGCTACAATGAGCAGTTCTTC.